This is a list of T cell receptor beta chains from one sample in a study of T-cell reconstitution after alpha-beta-depleted transplantation in children. TCRdb re-analysed the PCR reads in MiXCR, keeping a single row per CDR3 protein. The sample holds approximately 210,000 distinct CDR3 sequences; about 14% are singletons and the top ten take approximately 13%. Source: PBMCs from the stem cell graft donor, taken from the stem cell graft. The receptors stem from a human donor who donated a stem cell graft to a child with acute lymphoblastic leukemia. CDR3s include the opening cysteine and the closing phenylalanine or tryptophan. The D gene is left open where the match is weak. Size is omitted from some rows. Given values are once, few, many or a class for expanded clones.

V	size	J	D	CDR3	DNA
TRBV9	many	TRBJ2-5	TRBD2	CASSVAGAGGPETQYF	TGTGCCAGCAGCGTAGCGGGAGCGGGAGGGCCCGAGACCCAGTACTTC
TRBV18	many	TRBJ2-3	TRBD1	CASSPRGRTDTQYF	TGTGCCAGCTCCCCCAGGGGGCGCACAGATACGCAGTATTTT
TRBV10-3	few	TRBJ2-7	NA	CAISESVRGGEQYF	TGTGCCATCAGTGAGTCTGTTCGGGGTGGCGAGCAGTACTTC
TRBV25-1	many	TRBJ2-3	TRBD2	CASQTSGITSDTQYF	TGTGCCAGTCAGACTAGCGGGATTACCTCAGATACGCAGTATTTT
TRBV7-9	many	TRBJ2-3	TRBD2	CASSPIAGETDTQYF	TGTGCCAGCAGCCCCATAGCGGGAGAGACAGATACGCAGTATTTT
TRBV5-1	many	TRBJ2-7	TRBD2	CASFPGLAGGFFYEQYF	TGCGCCAGCTTCCCGGGACTAGCGGGAGGTTTCTTCTACGAGCAGTACTTC
TRBV7-8	many	TRBJ2-5	TRBD2	CASSLGLAMETQYF	TGTGCCAGCAGCTTGGGACTAGCAATGGAGACCCAGTACTTC
TRBV7-6	NA	TRBJ2-7	NA	CASRSKGEQYF	TGTGCCAGCAGGTCCAAGGGCGAGCAGTACTTC
TRBV5-1	many	TRBJ1-2	NA	CASSLEALPDVRGYTF	TGCGCCAGCAGCTTGGAGGCGTTGCCGGACGTGAGGGGCTACACCTTC
TRBV7-2	many	TRBJ2-1	NA	CASSSNRGNEQFF	TGTGCCAGCAGCTCCAACCGAGGGAATGAGCAGTTCTTC
TRBV30	many	TRBJ2-2	TRBD2	CAWISSGAFTGELFF	TGTGCCTGGATCTCTAGCGGGGCCTTCACCGGGGAGCTGTTTTTT
TRBV12-3/TRBV12-4	few	TRBJ1-5	NA	CASSSSDGYSNQPQHF	TGTGCCAGCAGTTCCTCGGACGGGTATAGCAATCAGCCCCAGCATTTT